This T cell receptor beta chain was sequenced in a study of response to subunit inactivated influenza vaccine. Overall study results and limits: New T cells are recruited in small numbers by each seasonal influenza vaccination, according to the authors' suggestion.

Germline assignment: CDR1 SGHTA and CDR2 FQGNSA. V shed 5 bases, J shed 6 bases, and the junction held 5 bases outside the gene matches. This CDR3 region has 14 residues. The count of this clonotype is one. Its cognate antigen is unknown. TCRdb re-derived calls from the RT-PCR reads in MiXCR, one entry per CDR3 protein. The data hold 650,000 to 700,000 distinct CDR3 sequences, with around a sixth observed a single time. This TCR was sampled from a man aged 50-60 years who received an inactivated influenza vaccine. The input for sequencing was PBMCs from blood, taken 12 days after vaccination. This chain uses TRBV7-2 with TRBJ1-4, with TRBD1 matching over 8 bases. The CDR3 coding sequence is TGTGCCAGCAGCCCTTGGACAGGGTATGAAAAACTGTTTTTT. It encodes CASSPWTGYEKLFF.